This record covers a single TCR beta chain. What it binds is unknown. This entry belongs to a study of T cell responses to AZD1222 COVID-19 vaccine. Turning to the study itself: Second-dose intervals near 4 or 12 weeks were combined.

Measured with immunoSEQ multiplex PCR; TCRdb has only the in-frame clones, and not every one. The profile shows approximately 82,000 clones, over 90% of them singletons. Findings of the study overall: Regions 160-218 and 743-854 held dominance among vaccine-associated CD4 TCRs, which spanned spike. Only a handful of individuals given AZD1222 were seropositive at baseline. Spike-specific TCR breadth and depth rose after two AZD1222 doses.

Per the germline V gene, CDR1 is LNHDA and CDR2 is SQIVND (reference sequence). This CDR3 is 15 amino acids long. J gave up 6 bases and V 7 bases, and 15 bases lay outside the gene matches. The genes are TRBV19 and TRBJ2-7; 7 nucleotides agree with TRBD1. The clonotype comes from an adult in good health. The sample consisted of peripheral blood, taken on day 0 of AZD1222 vaccination. The CDR3: CASTPSRQGFREQYF. CDR3 bases: TGTGCCAGTACCCCTTCTAGACAGGGATTCCGCGAGCAGTACTTC.